This T cell receptor beta chain was captured by sequencing in a study of blood T cells in healthy people across ages. Germline CDR1 SGHDT, CDR2 YYEEEE. The CDR3 extends over 14 amino acids. After removal of 6 bases from V and 2 bases from J, the junction contained 6 bases not matched to a gene. Study outcomes and limitations: Fewer expanded clones and more diversity marked long-lived versus aged donors.

A J-beta primer mix and a sample-barcoded 5' primer were used in a second PCR of roughly 6 to 11 cycles. Tags on each cDNA molecule came from a template-switch adaptor with 12 random nucleotides. TCRdb reprocessed the 5' RACE reads with MiXCR, giving one entry per CDR3 protein. The sample yields hundreds of thousands of distinct CDR3 sequences, less than 45% seen once. This clonotype was picked up a small number of times. Its antigen is unidentified. The sample comprised blood. This TCR was sampled from a man at least 80 years old in good health. This sequence joins TRBV5-6 and TRBJ1-2; 8 bases are shared with TRBD1. CDR3: CASTEGQANYGYTF. The CDR3 DNA follows: TGTGCCAGCACCGAGGGACAGGCGAACTATGGCTACACCTTC.